These 25 T cell receptor beta chains originate from one sample sequenced in a study of shared clonotypes between healthy human individuals. Produced via immunoSEQ multiplex PCR; TCRdb's table is partial and in-frame only. The table records under 1,100,000 clones, approximately 68% of them present only once. The sample comprised memory CD4+ T cells sorted from blood. As for subset: CD45RA-negative fraction. Receptor source: a man aged 18 to 29 in good health.

The CDR3: CASSITGVPETQYF. The CDR3 bases are TGTGCCAGTAGTATCACGGGAGTTCCGGAGACCCAGTACTTC. This chain joins TRBV19 and TRBJ2-5; TRBD2 is a possible D gene (6 bases). CDR3 length: 14 amino acids. Germline V gene sequence: CDR1 LNHDA, CDR2 SQIVND (reference sequence). V was trimmed by 3 bases and J by 5 bases, leaving 13 bases between them.

This clone was detected once. The CDR3 sequence: CASSPYYDRRGEAFF. Here the CDR3 DNA reads TGTGCCAGCAGCCCCTACTACGACAGGCGGGGCGAAGCTTTCTTT. The V gene is TRBV5-8, the J gene TRBJ1-1, with D possibly matching TRBD1 (6 bases). CDR1 is SGHTS, CDR2 YDEGEE, per germline. This CDR3 is built from 15 residues. V shed 4 bases and J shed 8 bases, with 21 bases lying between them.

This chain uses TRBV11-2 with TRBJ2-7, with a tentative D call TRBD1 (6 bases). V was clipped by 5 bases and J by 9 bases, with 17 bases between them. This CDR3 region has 13 residues. Germline CDR1 is SGHAT and CDR2 is FQNNGV. CDR3 loop: CASSPKSIGGQYF. In nucleotides, the CDR3 is TGTGCCAGCAGCCCTAAATCTATAGGGGGGCAGTACTTC.

The chain's CDR3 is CASSQDMAGSGYTF. CDR3 DNA: TGTGCCAGCAGCCAAGATATGGCGGGGTCTGGCTACACCTTC. The chain recombines TRBV14 with TRBJ1-2; D is unresolved. Trimming took off 0 bases at V and 7 bases at J, with 12 bases between the two ends. Germline V CDR1 and CDR2: SGHDN, FVKESK. The CDR3 runs to 14 residues.

The chain's CDR3 is CASSNTDKGSYEQYF. CDR3 DNA sequence: TGTGCCAGCAGTAATACCGACAAGGGCTCCTACGAGCAGTACTTC. The J gene is TRBJ2-7, the V gene TRBV6-5; D remains ambiguous. CDR3 size: 15 residues. Trimming cost V 5 bases and J 0 bases, with 14 bases left between them. In germline, CDR1 is MNHEY, CDR2 SVGAGI.

The rearrangement links TRBV5-1 to TRBJ2-3; D not resolved. The CDR3 is 12 residues long. Germline V gene data show CDR1 as SGHRS and CDR2 as YFSETQ. Trimming shortened V by 5 bases and J by 4 bases, and 8 bases separated the two germline ends. CDR3 sequence (DNA): TGCGCCAGCAGGTTTGGGCCAGATACGCAGTATTTT. Translation: CASRFGPDTQYF.

This chain links TRBV18 with TRBJ2-2; weak D call: TRBD1 (7 bases). Germline CDR1 KGHSH, CDR2 LQKENI. The CDR3 is 16 amino acids. Trimming took 6 bases from V and 7 from J, leaving 21 bases between them. The CDR3 nucleotides are TGTGCCAGCTCCCCCGAATTCAGGGGGGCCGGCGGGGAGCTGTTTTTT. Its protein is CASSPEFRGAGGELFF.

V gene TRBV11-2 combines with J gene TRBJ1-1; D remains unclear. CDR1 SGHAT and CDR2 FQNNGV come from the germline V gene. The CDR3 loop spans 13 amino acids. V was pared by 8 bases and J by 0 bases, with 10 bases between. CDR3 region: CASHGFMNTEAFF. CDR3 DNA: TGTGCCAGCCACGGATTTATGAACACTGAAGCTTTCTTT.

The chain carries TRBV5-1 and TRBJ2-7; D is perhaps TRBD1 (6 bases). V lost 9 bases and J lost 5, with 21 bases in between. Germline V gene lookup returns CDR1 SGHRS and CDR2 YFSETQ. The CDR3 is 14 amino acids. CDR3 bases: TGCGCCACCAAAACCATGTCAGGGGTCAACGAGCAGTACTTC. This translates into CATKTMSGVNEQYF.

The chain has TRBV23-1 and TRBJ1-5; no clear D gene. TRBV23-1 is an open reading frame whose function is uncertain. The CDR3 spans 18 residues. Trimming shortened V by 2 bases and J by 0 bases, and 17 bases separated the two germline ends. CDR3 sequence (DNA): TGCGCCAGCAGTCAACTGGAGGGTGCCGACTATAGCAATCAGCCCCAGCATTTT. It is translated as CASSQLEGADYSNQPQHF.

The V gene is TRBV2, the J gene TRBJ1-2, with 7 bases fitting TRBD1. The ends lost 6 bases at V and 4 bases at J; junction bases unmatched: 14. The CDR3 length is 16 residues. Germline assignment: CDR1 SNHLY and CDR2 FYNNEI. CDR3 protein: CASSKDPTGPAYGYTF. CDR3 nucleotide sequence: TGTGCCAGCAGCAAAGACCCGACAGGGCCGGCCTATGGCTACACCTTC.

This chain uses TRBV12-5 with TRBJ1-6, with 9 bases that match TRBD1. Germline V gives CDR1 LGHNT, CDR2 FRNRAP. V dropped 1 base and J dropped 8; count of bases not matched to a gene: 0. CDR3 size: 14 residues. The CDR3, as DNA: TGTGCTAGTGGTTTGGGACAGGGGGATTCACCCCTCCACTTT. This codes for CASGLGQGDSPLHF.

The rearrangement links TRBV10-3 to TRBJ1-2; a weak D match, TRBD1 (6 bases). CDR1 ENHRY and CDR2 SYGVKD come from the germline V gene. This CDR3 is 16 amino acids long. V dropped 7 bases and J dropped 0 bases, with 18 bases sitting between them. As DNA, the CDR3 is TGTGCCATCAAGGAAGGAGGGACATTGGCTAACTATGGCTACACCTTC. This sequence encodes CAIKEGGTLANYGYTF.

The V gene is TRBV6-5, the J gene TRBJ1-3, with D unclear. Trimming took 5 bases from V and 2 from J, leaving 4 bases between them. The CDR3 is 12 amino acids. Germline lookup yields CDR1 MNHEY and CDR2 SVGAGI. The chain's CDR3 is CASSDPGNTIYF. In DNA, the CDR3 is TGTGCCAGCAGTGATCCTGGAAACACCATATATTTT.

Many counts were recorded for this clone. The chain has TRBV30 and TRBJ1-5; 8 bases map to TRBD1. The germline V gene encodes CDR1 GTSNPN and CDR2 SVGIG (reference sequence). The CDR3 sequence is 16 residues long. Trimming took 2 bases from V and 2 from J; bases not matched to a gene: 8. In DNA, the CDR3 is TGTGCCTGGAGTATCCAGGGGGCCTTAGGCAATCAGCCCCAGCATTTT. As protein: CAWSIQGALGNQPQHF. The variable domain in full, with the rest retrieved from reference TRBV30 and TRBJ1-5, is SQTIHQWPATLVQPVGSPLSLECTVEGTSNPNLYWYRQAAGRGLQLLFYSVGIGQISSEVPQNLSASRPQDRQFILSSKKLLLSDSGFYLCAWSIQGALGNQPQHFGDGTRLSIL.

The chain is built from TRBV29-1 and TRBJ2-3; possibly TRBD1 or TRBD2 for D (6 bases each). CDR3 size: 15 residues. Per germline, CDR1 SQVTM and CDR2 ANQGSEA. The V end was cut by 8 bases, the J end by 2 bases, with 20 bases between. The CDR3 here is CSSIGGGTFTDTQYF. The DNA for the CDR3 is TGCAGCTCCATCGGGGGCGGCACCTTCACAGATACGCAGTATTTT.

The rearrangement links TRBV12-5 to TRBJ2-5, with a weak D call TRBD2 (6 bases). Looked up from germline, CDR1 is LGHNT and CDR2 is FRNRAP. The CDR3 has 18 residues. Trimming shortened V by 5 bases and J by 4 bases, and 26 bases separated the two germline ends. The chain's CDR3 is CASGMTWGGSNGGETQYF. The CDR3 nucleotides are TGTGCTAGTGGTATGACATGGGGAGGATCAAACGGGGGAGAGACCCAGTACTTC.

The chain has TRBV7-6 and TRBJ2-5; D uncertain. Germline CDR1 reads SGHVS; CDR2 reads FNYEAQ. This CDR3 has 14 residues. Trimming cost V 3 bases and J 2 bases, with 10 bases left between them. DNA of the CDR3: TGTGCCAGCAGCTTCAACGAGATTCAAGAGACCCAGTACTTC. This sequence encodes CASSFNEIQETQYF.

The chain has TRBV4-3 and TRBJ2-1, with 8 bases aligning to TRBD2. Per germline, CDR1 LGHNA and CDR2 YSLEER. V lost 0 bases, J lost 7 bases, and 11 bases stayed unmatched. The CDR3 length is 17 residues. The CDR3 sequence: CASSQDRIGRALNEQFF. DNA of the CDR3: TGCGCCAGCAGCCAAGATCGTATCGGGAGGGCCCTGAATGAGCAGTTCTTC.

V gene TRBV13 combines with J gene TRBJ2-7; unclear D gene. The germline CDR1 and CDR2 sequences are PRHDT and FYEKMQ (reference sequence). V lost 5 bases and J lost 5, with 16 bases in between. CDR3 length equals 14 residues. CDR3 loop: CASSPETPRHEQYF. The CDR3 bases are TGTGCCAGCAGCCCAGAGACCCCACGACACGAGCAGTACTTC.

The V and J genes are TRBV7-2 and TRBJ1-5, with D uncertain. V was trimmed by 1 base and J by 4 bases, leaving 8 bases between them. This CDR3 is 14 amino acids long. CDR1 is SGHTA, CDR2 FQGNSA, per germline. This CDR3 reads CASSLVSANQPQHF. The CDR3 DNA reads TGTGCCAGCAGCTTAGTAAGTGCTAATCAGCCCCAGCATTTT.

The genes are TRBV29-1 and TRBJ1-4; D unclear. Germline V CDR1 and CDR2: SQVTM, ANQGSEA. Trimming took off 7 bases at V and 7 bases at J, with 7 bases between the two ends. This CDR3 contains 10 residues. CDR3 nucleotide sequence: TGCAGCGCAATAGCTGAAAAACTGTTTTTT. Residues: CSAIAEKLFF. Looking up the rest from reference TRBV29-1 and TRBJ1-4 gives the full variable domain: SAVISQKPSRDICQRGTSLTIQCQVDSQVTMMFWYRQQPGQSLTLIATANQGSEATYESGFVIDKFPISRPNLTFSTLTVSNMSPEDSSIYLCSAIAEKLFFGSGTQLSVL.

V is TRBV6-1 and J is TRBJ2-3; 9 nucleotides agree with TRBD1. V trimming: 5 bases; J trimming: 2 bases; junction bases outside the gene matches: 5. CDR3 length: 15 amino acids. CDR1 MNHNS and CDR2 SASEGT come from the germline V gene. CDR3 amino acids: CASSPGTGHTDTQYF. CDR3 nucleotide sequence: TGTGCCAGCAGTCCAGGGACAGGGCACACAGATACGCAGTATTTT.

About this clone: The same CDR3 also results from other DNA sequences found in this sample. The chain carries TRBV30 and TRBJ1-4; D unresolved. CDR3 length equals 12 residues. V dropped 0 bases and J dropped 8 bases, with 7 bases sitting between them. Germline V gene lookup returns CDR1 GTSNPN and CDR2 SVGIG (reference sequence). The CDR3 sequence is CAWSVREEKLFF. CDR3 in DNA: TGTGCCTGGAGTGTCAGAGAGGAAAAACTGTTTTTT.

This clone was seen more than once but under ten times. This rearrangement joins TRBV5-6 to TRBJ1-3; tentatively, D is TRBD1 (5 bases). Germline V gene lookup returns CDR1 SGHDT and CDR2 YYEEEE. V lost 4 bases and J lost 3, with 14 bases in between. This CDR3 has 15 residues. The CDR3 nucleotides read TGTGCCAGCAGCCTCGCCGGGACGGATGGAAACACCATATATTTT. Amino acids: CASSLAGTDGNTIYF.